This T cell receptor (beta chain) was obtained from a study of response to subunit inactivated influenza vaccine. From the RT-PCR reads, TCRdb called clonotypes with MiXCR, one entry per CDR3 protein. The sample holds 500,000 to 550,000 distinct CDR3 sequences, more than 7% seen once. This clonotype was counted at least ten times. Germline loops: CDR1 SEHNR, CDR2 FQNEAQ (reference sequence). This CDR3 contains 15 residues. Deletions cut 0 bases from V and 5 bases from J, with 10 bases between. Sequencing was performed on PBMCs from blood, taken less than 30 months after vaccination. The source is a man between 50 and 69 years old who received an inactivated influenza vaccine. This rearrangement joins TRBV7-9 to TRBJ1-4; D unresolved. The CDR3 bases are TGTGCCAGCAGCTTAGCAGTGGCAGAAAATGAAAAACTGTTTTTT. Its protein is CASSLAVAENEKLFF.